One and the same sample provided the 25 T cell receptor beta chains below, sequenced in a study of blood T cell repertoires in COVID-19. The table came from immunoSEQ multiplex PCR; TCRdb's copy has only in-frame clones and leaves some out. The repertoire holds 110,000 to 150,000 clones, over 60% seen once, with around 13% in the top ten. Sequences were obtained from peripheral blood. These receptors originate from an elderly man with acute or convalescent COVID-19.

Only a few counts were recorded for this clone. The CDR3 coding sequence is TGCAGCGTTACATCAGGAAACTATGGCTACACCTTC. Its protein is CSVTSGNYGYTF. J is TRBJ1-2 and V is TRBV29-1; D call uncertain. V lost 5 bases and J 2 bases, leaving 9 bases between the germline ends. Germline V CDR1 and CDR2: SQVTM, ANQGSEA. The CDR3 has 12 residues. Full variable domain (rest looked up from reference TRBV29-1 and TRBJ1-2): SAVISQKPSRDICQRGTSLTIQCQVDSQVTMMFWYRQQPGQSLTLIATANQGSEATYESGFVIDKFPISRPNLTFSTLTVSNMSPEDSSIYLCSVTSGNYGYTFGSGTRLTVV.

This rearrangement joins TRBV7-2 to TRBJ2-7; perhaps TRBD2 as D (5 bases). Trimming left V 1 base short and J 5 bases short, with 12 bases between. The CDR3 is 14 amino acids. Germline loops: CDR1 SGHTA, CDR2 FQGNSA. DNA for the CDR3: TGTGCCAGCAGCTTAGTTGGAGAGAGGGACGAGCAGTACTTC. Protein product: CASSLVGERDEQYF. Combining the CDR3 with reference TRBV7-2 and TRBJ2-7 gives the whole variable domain GAGVSQSPSNKVTEKGKDVELRCDPISGHTALYWYRQSLGQGLEFLIYFQGNSAPDKSGLPSDRFSAERTGGSVSTLTIQRTQQEDSAVYLCASSLVGERDEQYFGPGTRLTVT.

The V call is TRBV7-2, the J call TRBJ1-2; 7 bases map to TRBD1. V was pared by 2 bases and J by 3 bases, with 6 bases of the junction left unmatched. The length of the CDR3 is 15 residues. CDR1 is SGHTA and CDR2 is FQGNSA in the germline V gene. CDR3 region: CASSLKGGADYGYTF. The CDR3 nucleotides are TGTGCCAGCAGCTTAAAAGGGGGCGCGGACTATGGCTACACCTTC.

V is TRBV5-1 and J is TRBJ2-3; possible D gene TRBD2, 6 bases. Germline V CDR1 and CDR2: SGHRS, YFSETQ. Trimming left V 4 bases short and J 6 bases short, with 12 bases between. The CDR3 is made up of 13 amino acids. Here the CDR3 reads CASSPGLFDTQYF. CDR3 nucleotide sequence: TGCGCCAGCAGCCCCGGACTATTTGATACGCAGTATTTT.

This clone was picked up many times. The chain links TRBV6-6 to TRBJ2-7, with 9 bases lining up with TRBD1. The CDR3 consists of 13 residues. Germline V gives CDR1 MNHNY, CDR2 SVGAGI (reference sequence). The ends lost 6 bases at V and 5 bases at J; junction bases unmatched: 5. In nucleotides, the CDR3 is TGTGCCAGCAGGGGACAGGGCCTGCACGAGCAGTACTTC. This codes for CASRGQGLHEQYF.

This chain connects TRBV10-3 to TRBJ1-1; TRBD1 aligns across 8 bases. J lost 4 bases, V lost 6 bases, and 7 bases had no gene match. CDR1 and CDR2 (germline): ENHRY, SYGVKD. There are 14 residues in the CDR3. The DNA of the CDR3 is TGTGCCATCAGAGACAGGGGTAGGAGCACTGAAGCTTTCTTT. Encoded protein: CAIRDRGRSTEAFF.

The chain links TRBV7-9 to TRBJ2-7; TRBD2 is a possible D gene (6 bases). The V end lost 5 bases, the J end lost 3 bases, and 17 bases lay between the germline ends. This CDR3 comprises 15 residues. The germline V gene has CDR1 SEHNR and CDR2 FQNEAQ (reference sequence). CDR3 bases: TGTGCCAGCAGCGGAAGGGACTCAGGAGACTACGAGCAGTACTTC. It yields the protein CASSGRDSGDYEQYF. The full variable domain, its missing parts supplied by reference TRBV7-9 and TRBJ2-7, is DTGVSQNPRHKITKRGQNVTFRCDPISEHNRLYWYRQTLGQGPEFLTYFQNEAQLEKSRLLSDRFSAERPKGSFSTLEIQRTEQGDSAMYLCASSGRDSGDYEQYFGPGTRLTVT.

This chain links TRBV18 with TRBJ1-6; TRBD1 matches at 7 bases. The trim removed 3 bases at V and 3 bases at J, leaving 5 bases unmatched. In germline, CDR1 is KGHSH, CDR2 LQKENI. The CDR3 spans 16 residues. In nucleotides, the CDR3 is TGTGCCAGCTCACCGGAAGCAGGGGGCTATAATTCACCCCTCCACTTT. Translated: CASSPEAGGYNSPLHF.

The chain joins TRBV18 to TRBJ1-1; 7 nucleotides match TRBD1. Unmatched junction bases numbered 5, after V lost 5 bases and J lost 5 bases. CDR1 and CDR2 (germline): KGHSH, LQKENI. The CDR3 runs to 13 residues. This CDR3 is CASSEQGMTEAFF. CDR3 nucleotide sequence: TGTGCCAGCTCAGAACAGGGGATGACTGAAGCTTTCTTT.

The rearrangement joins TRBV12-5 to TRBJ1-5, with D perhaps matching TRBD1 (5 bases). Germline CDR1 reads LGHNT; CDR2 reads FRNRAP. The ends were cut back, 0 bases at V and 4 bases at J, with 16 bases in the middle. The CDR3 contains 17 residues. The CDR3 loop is CASGLVEDTQKNQPQHF. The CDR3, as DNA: TGTGCTAGTGGTTTGGTAGAGGACACCCAAAAAAATCAGCCCCAGCATTTT.

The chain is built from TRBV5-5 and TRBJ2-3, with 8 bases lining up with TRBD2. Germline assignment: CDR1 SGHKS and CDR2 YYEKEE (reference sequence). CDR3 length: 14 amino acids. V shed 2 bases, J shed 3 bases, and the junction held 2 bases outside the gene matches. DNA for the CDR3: TGTGCCAGCAGCTTAGGACTAGCAACAGATACGCAGTATTTT. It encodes CASSLGLATDTQYF.

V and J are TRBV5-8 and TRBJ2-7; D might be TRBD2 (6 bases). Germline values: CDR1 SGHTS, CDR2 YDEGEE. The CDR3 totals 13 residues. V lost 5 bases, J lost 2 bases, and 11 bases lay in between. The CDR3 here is CASRSSGAYEQYF. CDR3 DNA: TGTGCCAGCAGGTCCTCGGGAGCCTACGAGCAGTACTTC.

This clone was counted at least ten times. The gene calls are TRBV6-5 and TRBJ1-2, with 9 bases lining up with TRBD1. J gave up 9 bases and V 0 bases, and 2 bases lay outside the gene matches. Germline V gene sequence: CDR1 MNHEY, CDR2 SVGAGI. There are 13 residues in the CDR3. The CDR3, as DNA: TGTGCCAGCAGTTACTCGACAGGGGGGCGCTACACCTTC. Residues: CASSYSTGGRYTF.

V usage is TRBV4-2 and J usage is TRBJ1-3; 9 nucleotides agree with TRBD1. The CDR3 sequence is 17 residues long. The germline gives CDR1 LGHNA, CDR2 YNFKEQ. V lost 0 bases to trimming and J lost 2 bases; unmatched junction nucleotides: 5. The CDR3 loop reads CASSQDPDRGTGNTIYF. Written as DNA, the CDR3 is TGTGCCAGCAGCCAAGACCCGGACAGGGGAACTGGAAACACCATATATTTT.

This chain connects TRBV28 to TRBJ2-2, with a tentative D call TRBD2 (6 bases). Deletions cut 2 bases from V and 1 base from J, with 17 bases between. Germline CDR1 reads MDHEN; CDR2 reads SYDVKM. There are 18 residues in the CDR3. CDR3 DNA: TGTGCCAGCAGTTTACTCCCTTGGAGGGCGAGGAACACCGGGGAGCTGTTTTTT. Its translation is CASSLLPWRARNTGELFF.

The CDR3 region is CATSRDRDRNTEAFF. The CDR3 DNA reads TGTGCCACCAGCAGAGACCGCGACAGAAACACTGAAGCTTTCTTT. This chain connects TRBV15 to TRBJ1-1; D might be TRBD1 (5 bases). The length of the CDR3 is 15 residues. V gave up 0 bases and J gave up 2 bases, with 10 bases separating them. Germline loops: CDR1 LNHNV, CDR2 YYDKDF (reference sequence).

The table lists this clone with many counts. The CDR3, as DNA: TGTGCCAGCAGCCAGGGCCCGGGACGGACTACCAGCAATCAGCCCCAGCATTTT. It translates to CASSQGPGRTTSNQPQHF. The V and J genes are TRBV3-1 (or the pseudogene TRBV3-2) and TRBJ1-5, with a possible D match to TRBD1 (5 bases). CDR1 and CDR2 (germline): LGHDT, YNNKEL (reference sequence). The germline V and J ends were trimmed by 3 bases and 1 base, with 19 bases remaining between them. The CDR3 runs 18 residues.

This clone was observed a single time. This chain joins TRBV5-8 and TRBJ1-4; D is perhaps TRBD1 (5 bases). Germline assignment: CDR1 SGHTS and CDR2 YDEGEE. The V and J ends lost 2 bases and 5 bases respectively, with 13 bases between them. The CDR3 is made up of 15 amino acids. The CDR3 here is CASSFFGQENEKLFF. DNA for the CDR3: TGTGCCAGCAGCTTTTTCGGACAAGAGAATGAAAAACTGTTTTTT.

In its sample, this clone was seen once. The CDR3 loop reads CASSSVGTPRDTQYF. CDR3 in DNA: TGTGCCAGCAGCTCCGTCGGGACTCCTCGCGATACGCAGTATTTT. The gene calls are TRBV7-9 and TRBJ2-3; possibly TRBD2 for D (6 bases). V was trimmed by 4 bases and J by 6 bases, leaving 17 bases between them. The CDR3 runs to 15 residues. CDR1 and CDR2 from the germline V gene are SEHNR and FQNEAQ (reference sequence). Drawing the rest from reference TRBV7-9 and TRBJ2-3, the complete variable domain is DTGVSQNPRHKITKRGQNVTFRCDPISEHNRLYWYRQTLGQGPEFLTYFQNEAQLEKSRLLSDRFSAERPKGSFSTLEIQRTEQGDSAMYLCASSSVGTPRDTQYFGPGTRLTVL.

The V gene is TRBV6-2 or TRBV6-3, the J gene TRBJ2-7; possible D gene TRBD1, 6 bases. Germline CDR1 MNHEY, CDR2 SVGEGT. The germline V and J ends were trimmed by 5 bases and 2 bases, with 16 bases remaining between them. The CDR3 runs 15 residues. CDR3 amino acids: CASSRGQLGAYEQYF. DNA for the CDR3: TGTGCCAGCAGTCGAGGACAGCTTGGGGCCTACGAGCAGTACTTC.

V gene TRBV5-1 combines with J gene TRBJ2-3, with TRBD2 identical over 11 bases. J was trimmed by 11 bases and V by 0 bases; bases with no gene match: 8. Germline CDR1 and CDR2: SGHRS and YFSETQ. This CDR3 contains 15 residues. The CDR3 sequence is CASSLEASGGSRQYF. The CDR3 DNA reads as TGCGCCAGCAGCTTGGAGGCTAGCGGGGGGAGTAGGCAGTATTTT.

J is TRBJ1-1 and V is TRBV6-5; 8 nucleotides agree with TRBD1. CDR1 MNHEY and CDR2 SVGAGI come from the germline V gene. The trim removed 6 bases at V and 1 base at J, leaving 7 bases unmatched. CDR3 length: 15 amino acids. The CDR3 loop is CASRPTGAKNTEAFF. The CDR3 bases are TGTGCCAGCAGACCGACAGGGGCTAAGAACACTGAAGCTTTCTTT.

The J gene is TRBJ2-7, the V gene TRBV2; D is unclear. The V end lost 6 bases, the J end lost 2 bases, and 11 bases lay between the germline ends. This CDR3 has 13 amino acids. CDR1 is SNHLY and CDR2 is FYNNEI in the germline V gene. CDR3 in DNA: TGTGCCAGCAGCAGAGACGGAGCCTACGAGCAGTACTTC. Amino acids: CASSRDGAYEQYF. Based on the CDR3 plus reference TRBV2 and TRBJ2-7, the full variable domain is EPEVTQTPSHQVTQMGQEVILRCVPISNHLYFYWYRQILGQKVEFLVSFYNNEISEKSEIFDDQFSVERPDGSNFTLKIRSTKLEDSAMYFCASSRDGAYEQYFGPGTRLTVT.

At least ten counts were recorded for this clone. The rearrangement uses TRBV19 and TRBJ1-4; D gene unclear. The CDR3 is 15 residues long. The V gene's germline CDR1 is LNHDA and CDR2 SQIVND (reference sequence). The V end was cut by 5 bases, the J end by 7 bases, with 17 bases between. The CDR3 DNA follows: TGTGCCAGTAGTGTATCGGGAGGATGGGGTGAAAAACTGTTTTTT. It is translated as CASSVSGGWGEKLFF.

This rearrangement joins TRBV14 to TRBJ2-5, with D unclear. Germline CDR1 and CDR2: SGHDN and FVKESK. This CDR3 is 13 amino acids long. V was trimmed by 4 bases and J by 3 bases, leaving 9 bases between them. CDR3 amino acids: CASSPRMKETQYF. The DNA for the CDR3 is TGTGCCAGCAGCCCCAGAATGAAAGAGACCCAGTACTTC.